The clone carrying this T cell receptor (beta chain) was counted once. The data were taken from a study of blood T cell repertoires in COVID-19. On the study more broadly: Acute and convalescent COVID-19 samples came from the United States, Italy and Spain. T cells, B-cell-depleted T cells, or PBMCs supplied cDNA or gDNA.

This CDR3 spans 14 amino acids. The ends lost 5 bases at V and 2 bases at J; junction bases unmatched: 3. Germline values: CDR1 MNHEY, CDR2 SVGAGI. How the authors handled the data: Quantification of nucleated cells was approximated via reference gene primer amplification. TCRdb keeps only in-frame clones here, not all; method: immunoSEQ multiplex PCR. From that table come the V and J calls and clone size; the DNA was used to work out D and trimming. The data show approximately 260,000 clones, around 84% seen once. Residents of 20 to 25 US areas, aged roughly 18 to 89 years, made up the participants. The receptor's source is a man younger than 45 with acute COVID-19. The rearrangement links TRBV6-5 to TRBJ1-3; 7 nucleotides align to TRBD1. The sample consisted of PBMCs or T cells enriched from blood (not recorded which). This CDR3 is CASSQGEAGNTIYF. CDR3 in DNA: TGTGCCAGCAGTCAGGGGGAGGCTGGAAACACCATATATTTT.